This T cell receptor (beta chain) was obtained from a study of shared clonotypes between healthy human individuals. The CDR3 totals 16 residues. Germline assignment: CDR1 SEHNR and CDR2 FQNEAQ (reference sequence). J was trimmed by 4 bases and V by 5 bases; bases with no gene match: 5. Assay: immunoSEQ multiplex PCR; the TCRdb copy retains only in-frame clones and omits some. The repertoire holds approximately 530,000 clones, with 90% to 97% as singletons. This sequence originates from a woman aged 25 to 39 in good health. Sequenced sample: naive CD4+ T cells sorted from blood. As for subset: CD45RA+ positively selected. V and J are TRBV7-9 and TRBJ2-1; 13 bases line up with TRBD2. The CDR3 DNA sequence: TGTGCCAGCAGCGGTGGACTAGCGGGGGCTTACAATGAGCAGTTCTTC. Encoded protein: CASSGGLAGAYNEQFF.